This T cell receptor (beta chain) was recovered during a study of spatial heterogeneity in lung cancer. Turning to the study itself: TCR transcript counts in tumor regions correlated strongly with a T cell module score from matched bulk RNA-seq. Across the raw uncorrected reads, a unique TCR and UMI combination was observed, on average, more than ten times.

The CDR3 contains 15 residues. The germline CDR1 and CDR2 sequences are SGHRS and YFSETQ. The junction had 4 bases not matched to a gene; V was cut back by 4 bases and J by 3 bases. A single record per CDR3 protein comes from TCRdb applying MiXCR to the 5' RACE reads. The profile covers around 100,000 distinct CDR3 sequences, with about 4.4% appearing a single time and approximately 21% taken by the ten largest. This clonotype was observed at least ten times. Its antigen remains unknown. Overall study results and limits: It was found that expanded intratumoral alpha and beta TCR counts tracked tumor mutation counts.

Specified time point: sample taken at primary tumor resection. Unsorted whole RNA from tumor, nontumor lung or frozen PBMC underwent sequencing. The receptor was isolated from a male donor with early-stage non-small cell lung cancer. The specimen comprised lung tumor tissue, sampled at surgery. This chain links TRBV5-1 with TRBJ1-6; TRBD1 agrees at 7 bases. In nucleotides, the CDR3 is TGCGCCAGCAGCGCCACAGGGGACTATAATTCACCCCTCCACTTT. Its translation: CASSATGDYNSPLHF.